Sequencing of this T cell receptor (beta chain) was carried out in a study of monozygotic twins with inflammatory bowel disease. TCRdb reprocessed the 5' RACE reads, with one entry per CDR3 protein and no DNA. This sample contains some 170,000 distinct CDR3 sequences. Turning to this clonotype: Its antigen is unidentified.

The CDR3 has 14 amino acids. Germline V gene data show CDR1 as SGDLS and CDR2 as YYNGEE. Points from the study as a whole: Among T cells, the various subtypes were not distinguishable.

This sequence originates from a human donor with ulcerative colitis or Crohn's disease, or a healthy co-twin of an affected twin (not recorded which). Sequenced: blood. The V gene is TRBV9, the J gene TRBJ1-6; the D call from TCRdb, TRBD1, cannot be confirmed without DNA. The CDR3 spells CASSVRGEESPLHF.